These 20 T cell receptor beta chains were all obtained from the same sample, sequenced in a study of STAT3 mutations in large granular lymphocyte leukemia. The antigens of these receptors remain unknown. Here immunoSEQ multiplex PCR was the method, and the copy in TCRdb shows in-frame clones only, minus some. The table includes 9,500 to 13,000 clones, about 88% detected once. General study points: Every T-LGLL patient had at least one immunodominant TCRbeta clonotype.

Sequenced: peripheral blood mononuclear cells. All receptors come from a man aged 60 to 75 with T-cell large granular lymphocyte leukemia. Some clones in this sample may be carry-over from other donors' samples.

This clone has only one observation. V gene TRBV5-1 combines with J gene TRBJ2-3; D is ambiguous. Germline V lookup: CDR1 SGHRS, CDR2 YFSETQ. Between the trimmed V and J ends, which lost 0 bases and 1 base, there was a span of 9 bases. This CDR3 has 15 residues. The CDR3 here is CASSLGRSRTDTQYF. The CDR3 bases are TGCGCCAGCAGCTTGGGGCGGAGCCGCACAGATACGCAGTATTTT.

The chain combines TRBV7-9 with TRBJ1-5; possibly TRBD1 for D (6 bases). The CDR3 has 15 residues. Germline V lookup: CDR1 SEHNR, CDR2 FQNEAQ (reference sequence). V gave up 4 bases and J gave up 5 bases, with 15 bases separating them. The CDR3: CASSSDYRDDQPQHF. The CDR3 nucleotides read TGTGCCAGCAGCTCAGACTACAGGGACGATCAGCCCCAGCATTTT.

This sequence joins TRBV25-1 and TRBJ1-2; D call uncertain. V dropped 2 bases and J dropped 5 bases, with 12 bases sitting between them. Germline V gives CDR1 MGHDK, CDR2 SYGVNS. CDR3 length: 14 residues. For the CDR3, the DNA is TGTGCCAGCAGTGAACTGGGTGCCCGTTATGGCTACACCTTC. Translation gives CASSELGARYGYTF.

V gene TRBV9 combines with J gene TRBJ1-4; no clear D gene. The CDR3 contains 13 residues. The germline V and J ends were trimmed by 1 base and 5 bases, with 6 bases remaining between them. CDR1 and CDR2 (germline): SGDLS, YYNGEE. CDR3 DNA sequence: TGTGCCAGCAGCGTAAACGGAAATGAAAAACTGTTTTTT. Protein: CASSVNGNEKLFF.

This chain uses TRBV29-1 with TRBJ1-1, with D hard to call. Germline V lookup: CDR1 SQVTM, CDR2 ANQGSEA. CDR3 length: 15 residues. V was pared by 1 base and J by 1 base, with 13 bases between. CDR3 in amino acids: CSVEGPRPPNTEAFF. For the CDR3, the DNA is TGCAGCGTTGAAGGCCCAAGACCCCCGAACACTGAAGCTTTCTTT.

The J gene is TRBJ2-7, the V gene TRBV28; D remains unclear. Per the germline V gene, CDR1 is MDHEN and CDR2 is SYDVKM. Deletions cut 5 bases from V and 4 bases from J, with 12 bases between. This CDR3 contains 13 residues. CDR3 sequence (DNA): TGTGCCAGCAGTCCCCCCCCCGCGTACGAGCAGTACTTC. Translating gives CASSPPPAYEQYF.

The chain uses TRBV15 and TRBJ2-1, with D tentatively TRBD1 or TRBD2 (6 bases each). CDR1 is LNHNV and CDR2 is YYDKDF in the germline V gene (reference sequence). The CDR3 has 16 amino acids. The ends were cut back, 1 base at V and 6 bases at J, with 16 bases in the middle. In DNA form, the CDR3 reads TGTGCCACCAGCAGAGTTAATCCCGGAGGGGGCAATGAGCAGTTCTTC. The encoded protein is CATSRVNPGGGNEQFF.

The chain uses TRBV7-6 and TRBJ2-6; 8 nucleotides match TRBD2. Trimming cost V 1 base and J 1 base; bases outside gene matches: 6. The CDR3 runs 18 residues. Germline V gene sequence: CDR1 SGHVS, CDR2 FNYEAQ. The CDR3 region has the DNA TGTGCCAGCAGCTTAGTGGGACTAGGGAGTTCTGGGGCCAACGTCCTGACTTTC. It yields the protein CASSLVGLGSSGANVLTF.

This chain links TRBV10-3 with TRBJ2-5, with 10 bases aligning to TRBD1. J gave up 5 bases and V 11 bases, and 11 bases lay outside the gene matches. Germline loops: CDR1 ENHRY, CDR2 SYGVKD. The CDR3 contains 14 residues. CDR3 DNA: TGTGCCGCCAAACCGGGACAGGGGATCGAGACCCAGTACTTC. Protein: CAAKPGQGIETQYF.

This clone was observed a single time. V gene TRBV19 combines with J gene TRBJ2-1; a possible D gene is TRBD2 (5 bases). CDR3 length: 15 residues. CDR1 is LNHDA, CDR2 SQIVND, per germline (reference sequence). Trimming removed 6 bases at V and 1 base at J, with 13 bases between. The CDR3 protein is CASSPRLRSYNEQFF. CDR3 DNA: TGTGCCAGTAGCCCGAGACTACGGTCCTACAATGAGCAGTTCTTC.

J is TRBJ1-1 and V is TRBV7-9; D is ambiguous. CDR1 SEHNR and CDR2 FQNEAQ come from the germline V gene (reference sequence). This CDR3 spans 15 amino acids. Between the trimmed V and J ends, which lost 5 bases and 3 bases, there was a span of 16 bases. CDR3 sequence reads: CASSLDMWRHTEAFF. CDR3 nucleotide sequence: TGTGCCAGCAGCCTTGACATGTGGCGCCACACTGAAGCTTTCTTT. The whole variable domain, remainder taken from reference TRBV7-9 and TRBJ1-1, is DTGVSQNPRHKITKRGQNVTFRCDPISEHNRLYWYRQTLGQGPEFLTYFQNEAQLEKSRLLSDRFSAERPKGSFSTLEIQRTEQGDSAMYLCASSLDMWRHTEAFFGQGTRLTVV.

CDR3 sequence reads: CATRPSTDTQYF. The CDR3 coding sequence is TGTGCCACCCGCCCGAGCACAGATACGCAGTATTTT. The gene calls are TRBV19 and TRBJ2-3; D ambiguous. The CDR3 consists of 12 residues. V gave up 10 bases and J gave up 0 bases, with 8 bases separating them. CDR1 and CDR2 (germline): LNHDA, SQIVND (reference sequence).

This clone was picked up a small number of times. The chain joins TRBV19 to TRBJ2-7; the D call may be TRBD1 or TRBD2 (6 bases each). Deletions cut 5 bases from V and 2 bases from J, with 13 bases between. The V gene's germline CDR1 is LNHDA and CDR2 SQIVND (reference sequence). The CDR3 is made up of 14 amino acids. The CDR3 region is CASSPGAATYEQYF. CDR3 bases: TGTGCCAGTAGTCCGGGGGCCGCCACCTACGAGCAGTACTTC. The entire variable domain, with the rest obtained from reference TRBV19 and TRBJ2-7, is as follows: DGGITQSPKYLFRKEGQNVTLSCEQNLNHDAMYWYRQDPGQGLRLIYYSQIVNDFQKGDIAEGYSVSREKKESFPLTVTSAQKNPTAFYLCASSPGAATYEQYFGPGTRLTVT.

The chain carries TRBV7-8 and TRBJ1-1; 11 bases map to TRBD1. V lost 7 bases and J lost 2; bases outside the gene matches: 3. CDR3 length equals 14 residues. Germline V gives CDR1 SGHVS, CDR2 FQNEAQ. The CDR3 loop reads CASTRTGGNTEAFF. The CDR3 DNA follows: TGTGCCAGCACTCGGACAGGGGGCAACACTGAAGCTTTCTTT.

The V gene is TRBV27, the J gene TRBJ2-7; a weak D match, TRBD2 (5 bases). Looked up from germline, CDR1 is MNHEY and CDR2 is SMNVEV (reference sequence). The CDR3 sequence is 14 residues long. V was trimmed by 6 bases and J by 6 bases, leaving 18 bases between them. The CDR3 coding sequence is TGTGCCAGCAGATATAGCGCGACCCTGGCCGAGCAGTACTTC. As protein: CASRYSATLAEQYF.

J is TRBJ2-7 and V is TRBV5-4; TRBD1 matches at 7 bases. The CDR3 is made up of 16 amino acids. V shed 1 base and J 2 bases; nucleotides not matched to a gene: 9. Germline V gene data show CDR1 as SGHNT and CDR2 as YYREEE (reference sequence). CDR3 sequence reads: CASSLPGKGATYEQYF. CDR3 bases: TGTGCCAGCAGCTTGCCGGGAAAGGGGGCAACCTACGAGCAGTACTTC.

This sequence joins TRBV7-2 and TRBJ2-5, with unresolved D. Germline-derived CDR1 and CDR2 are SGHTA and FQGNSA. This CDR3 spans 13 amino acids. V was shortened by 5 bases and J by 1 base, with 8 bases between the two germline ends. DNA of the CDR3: TGTGCCAGCAGCCCAGCCCGCCAAGAGACCCAGTACTTC. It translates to CASSPARQETQYF. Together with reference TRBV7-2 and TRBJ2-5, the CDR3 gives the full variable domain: GAGVSQSPSNKVTEKGKDVELRCDPISGHTALYWYRQSLGQGLEFLIYFQGNSAPDKSGLPSDRFSAERTGGSVSTLTIQRTQQEDSAVYLCASSPARQETQYFGPGTRLLVL.

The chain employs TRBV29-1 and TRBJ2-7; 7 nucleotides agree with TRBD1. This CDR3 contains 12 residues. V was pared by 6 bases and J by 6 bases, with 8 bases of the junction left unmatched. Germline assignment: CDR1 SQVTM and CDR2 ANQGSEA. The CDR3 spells CSVGVGGREQYF. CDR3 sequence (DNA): TGCAGCGTGGGGGTAGGGGGCCGCGAGCAGTACTTC.

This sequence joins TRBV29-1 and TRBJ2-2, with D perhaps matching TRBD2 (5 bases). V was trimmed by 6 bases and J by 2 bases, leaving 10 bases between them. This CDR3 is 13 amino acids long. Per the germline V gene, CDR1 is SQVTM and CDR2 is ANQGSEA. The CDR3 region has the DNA TGCAGCGTGGACCGGGGAAACACCGGGGAGCTGTTTTTT. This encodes CSVDRGNTGELFF.

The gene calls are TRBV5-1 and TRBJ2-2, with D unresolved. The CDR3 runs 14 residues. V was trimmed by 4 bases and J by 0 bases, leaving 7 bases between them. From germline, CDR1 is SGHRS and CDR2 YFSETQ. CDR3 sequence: CASSPEANTGELFF. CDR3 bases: TGCGCCAGCAGCCCCGAGGCGAACACCGGGGAGCTGTTTTTT.